Each of the 27 T cell receptor beta chains below was sequenced from the same sample in a study of cytomegalovirus exposure and HLA in healthy donors. Measured with immunoSEQ multiplex PCR; TCRdb has only the in-frame clones, and not every one. The repertoire holds 130,000 to 150,000 clones, approximately 90% seen once, with 0.6% to 0.8% in the top ten. Sequences were obtained from PBMCs. Source of these receptors: a man in his late teens or twenties in good health and CMV-seronegative.

The V gene is TRBV9, the J gene TRBJ2-2; 8 bases fit TRBD1. The ends lost 2 bases at V and 0 bases at J; junction bases unmatched: 3. This CDR3 is 16 amino acids long. Germline-derived CDR1 and CDR2 are SGDLS and YYNGEE. This CDR3 is CASSVGQGANTGELFF. In DNA, the CDR3 is TGTGCCAGCAGCGTCGGACAGGGAGCGAACACCGGGGAGCTGTTTTTT.

The chain recombines TRBV7-8 with TRBJ1-5, with unresolved D. The V gene's germline CDR1 is SGHVS and CDR2 FQNEAQ. V was cut by 2 bases and J by 4 bases, with 6 bases left in between. The CDR3 has 13 amino acids. CDR3 sequence (DNA): TGTGCCAGCAGCTTACGGTTTAATCAGCCCCAGCATTTT. This sequence encodes CASSLRFNQPQHF.

The chain recombines TRBV5-1 with TRBJ2-3, with D unresolved. This CDR3 is 17 amino acids long. Germline lookup yields CDR1 SGHRS and CDR2 YFSETQ. The V and J ends lost 3 bases and 0 bases respectively, with 17 bases between them. The CDR3: CASSYISSVDSTDTQYF. The CDR3 DNA reads TGCGCCAGCAGCTACATATCCAGCGTTGACAGCACAGATACGCAGTATTTT.

The CDR3 here is CASSAGGQGFF. In nucleotides, the CDR3 is TGTGCCAGCAGCGCGGGGGGACAGGGCTTCTTC. The chain employs TRBV13 and TRBJ2-1, with D perhaps matching TRBD1 (9 bases). CDR1 PRHDT and CDR2 FYEKMQ come from the germline V gene (reference sequence). Trimming cost V 5 bases and J 16 bases, with 15 bases left between them. The CDR3 consists of 11 residues.

The chain combines TRBV30 with TRBJ1-4; TRBD1 aligns across 8 bases. Germline CDR1 and CDR2: GTSNPN and SVGIG (reference sequence). CDR3 length: 15 residues. Losses at the gene ends were 1 base for V and 3 bases for J; bases not matched to a gene: 4. CDR3 sequence reads: CAWSDGQGANEKLFF. CDR3 in DNA: TGTGCCTGGAGTGACGGACAGGGCGCTAATGAAAAACTGTTTTTT.

The V call is TRBV10-3, the J call TRBJ2-1, with TRBD2 matching over 7 bases. From germline, CDR1 is ENHRY and CDR2 SYGVKD. Germline trimming cut 4 bases from V and 0 bases from J; bases unmatched to any gene: 3. CDR3 length: 15 residues. CDR3 region: CAISGGTNSYNEQFF. In DNA form, the CDR3 reads TGTGCCATCAGTGGGGGGACTAACTCCTACAATGAGCAGTTCTTC.

The chain links TRBV7-6 to TRBJ1-2; D not resolved. Germline values: CDR1 SGHVS, CDR2 FNYEAQ. The CDR3 has 16 amino acids. V was pared by 5 bases and J by 4 bases, with 20 bases between. As DNA, the CDR3 is TGTGCCAGCAGCCCTAGGCCTGACGATAAGTTCTATGGCTACACCTTC. This codes for CASSPRPDDKFYGYTF.

This chain connects TRBV20-1 to TRBJ1-1; D is unclear. Germline V lookup: CDR1 DFQATT, CDR2 SNEGSKA (reference sequence). This CDR3 is built from 10 residues. Trimming left V 6 bases short and J 9 bases short, with 11 bases between. In DNA, the CDR3 is TGCAGTGCCCCCGGAGGGAAAGCTTTCTTT. It specifies CSAPGGKAFF.

V gene TRBV29-1 combines with J gene TRBJ1-2; weak D call: TRBD1 (6 bases). With 1 base removed from V and 3 bases from J, the gap between germline ends came to 12 bases. This CDR3 has 14 amino acids. Germline assignment: CDR1 SQVTM and CDR2 ANQGSEA. Here the CDR3 reads CSVEGGTGHYGYTF. DNA for the CDR3: TGCAGCGTTGAAGGAGGTACAGGGCACTATGGCTACACCTTC.

The V gene is TRBV28, the J gene TRBJ2-7; D remains ambiguous. CDR1 and CDR2 (germline): MDHEN, SYDVKM. Trimming left V 4 bases short and J 4 bases short, with 5 bases between. This CDR3 is built from 11 residues. This CDR3 reads CASSSSYEQYF. The CDR3 DNA follows: TGTGCCAGCAGTTCTTCTTACGAGCAGTACTTC. The whole variable domain, remainder taken from reference TRBV28 and TRBJ2-7, is DVKVTQSSRYLVKRTGEKVFLECVQDMDHENMFWYRQDPGLGLRLIYFSYDVKMKEKGDIPEGYSVSREKKERFSLILESASTNQTSMYLCASSSSYEQYFGPGTRLTVT.

The V and J genes are TRBV5-6 and TRBJ2-3; D gene uncertain. Germline V CDR1 and CDR2: SGHDT, YYEEEE. The V and J ends lost 0 bases and 2 bases respectively, with 10 bases between them. This CDR3 region has 15 residues. The CDR3 nucleotides read TGTGCCAGCAGCTTGGCCCAGTCGCCCACAGATACGCAGTATTTT. It specifies CASSLAQSPTDTQYF.

The chain combines TRBV28 with TRBJ1-4; possibly TRBD1 for D (5 bases). Germline CDR1 reads MDHEN; CDR2 reads SYDVKM. This CDR3 spans 14 amino acids. V was trimmed by 3 bases and J by 8 bases, leaving 13 bases between them. CDR3 nucleotide sequence: TGTGCCAGCAGTTTGGGCGGGGCAGGAGAAAAACTGTTTTTT. Translating gives CASSLGGAGEKLFF.

CDR3 region: CASSPGTGWTNTGELFF. The CDR3 DNA is TGTGCCAGCTCACCCGGGACAGGCTGGACGAACACCGGGGAGCTGTTTTTT. J is TRBJ2-2 and V is TRBV18; 8 bases line up with TRBD1. In germline, CDR1 is KGHSH, CDR2 LQKENI. J lost 0 bases, V lost 3 bases, and 6 bases had no gene match. The CDR3 is 17 amino acids.

The chain combines TRBV5-5 with TRBJ1-2; 10 bases are a match to TRBD1. CDR3 size: 14 residues. The V gene's germline CDR1 is SGHKS and CDR2 YYEKEE (reference sequence). The V gene end was trimmed by 0 bases and the J gene end by 8 bases; junction bases not matched to a gene: 4. CDR3 region: CASSLGQGAVGYTF. CDR3 DNA: TGTGCCAGCAGCTTGGGACAGGGGGCTGTGGGCTACACCTTC.

The V gene is TRBV18, the J gene TRBJ2-5; D is unclear. Between the trimmed V and J ends, which lost 4 bases and 3 bases, there was a span of 9 bases. The CDR3 contains 13 residues. CDR1 is KGHSH and CDR2 is LQKENI in the germline V gene. The CDR3 coding sequence is TGTGCCAGCTCACTCACGCAGAAAGAGACCCAGTACTTC. As protein: CASSLTQKETQYF.

Only a few counts were recorded for this clone. The V and J genes are TRBV6-5 and TRBJ1-2; TRBD1 is a possible D gene (6 bases). Trimming cost V 6 bases and J 3 bases, with 11 bases left between them. This CDR3 is built from 13 residues. Germline CDR1 reads MNHEY; CDR2 reads SVGAGI. As DNA, the CDR3 is TGTGCCAGCAGCCTACAGGGAGACTATGGCTACACCTTC. Translation gives CASSLQGDYGYTF.

The chain carries TRBV6-6 and TRBJ2-4; D is unclear. The germline V gene encodes CDR1 MNHNY and CDR2 SVGAGI (reference sequence). V lost 3 bases and J 8 bases, leaving 5 bases between the germline ends. This CDR3 is 11 amino acids long. The CDR3 is CASSYLDIQYF. The CDR3 DNA reads as TGTGCCAGCAGTTATCTTGACATTCAGTACTTC.

The rearrangement links TRBV7-9 to TRBJ2-1, with 12 bases identical to TRBD2. In germline, CDR1 is SEHNR, CDR2 FQNEAQ (reference sequence). This CDR3 is built from 14 residues. V shed 6 bases and J 15 bases; nucleotides not matched to a gene: 12. The CDR3, as DNA: TGTGCCAGCAGGGAGCTAGCGGGGGGGCCAGAAATGTTCTTC. Its protein is CASRELAGGPEMFF.

This clone appeared a single time. V gene TRBV6-6 combines with J gene TRBJ2-2; weak D call: TRBD1 (5 bases). V was trimmed by 0 bases and J by 4 bases, leaving 9 bases between them. Looked up from germline, CDR1 is MNHNY and CDR2 is SVGAGI (reference sequence). The CDR3 is made up of 15 amino acids. This chain's CDR3 is CASSYSDTGTGELFF. CDR3 bases: TGTGCCAGCAGTTACTCGGACACTGGCACCGGGGAGCTGTTTTTT.

CDR3 sequence (DNA): TGTGCCAGCAGTCGCGGGGGGGCAGGAGATACGCAGTATTTT. This encodes CASSRGGAGDTQYF. The chain couples TRBV6-1 to TRBJ2-3, with 9 bases aligning to TRBD2. The J segment lost 5 bases and the V segment lost 5 bases, leaving 5 bases of the junction unmatched. CDR3 length: 14 residues. In germline, CDR1 is MNHNS, CDR2 SASEGT.

The V gene is TRBV9, the J gene TRBJ2-1; 7 bases are shared with TRBD2. This CDR3 is 15 amino acids long. Germline V gene data show CDR1 as SGDLS and CDR2 as YYNGEE. With 3 bases clipped from V and 5 bases from J, the junction kept 8 bases outside the gene matches. The CDR3 sequence is CASSDPLAAHNEQFF. Here the CDR3 DNA reads TGTGCCAGCAGCGACCCCCTAGCGGCCCACAATGAGCAGTTCTTC.

The chain couples TRBV30 to TRBJ1-5; 9 nucleotides line up with TRBD1. Germline lookup yields CDR1 GTSNPN and CDR2 SVGIG (reference sequence). The CDR3 runs 15 residues. Losses at the gene ends were 0 bases for V and 5 bases for J; bases not matched to a gene: 5. The CDR3: CAWSVGDRADQPQHF. In DNA form, the CDR3 reads TGTGCCTGGAGTGTAGGGGACAGGGCTGATCAGCCCCAGCATTTT.

The chain is built from TRBV7-8 and TRBJ2-5; D is unclear. The CDR3 contains 12 residues. Germline V gene data show CDR1 as SGHVS and CDR2 as FQNEAQ. V was shortened by 0 bases and J by 5 bases, with 4 bases between the two germline ends. This CDR3 reads CASSLARETQYF. Written as DNA, the CDR3 is TGTGCCAGCAGCTTAGCCCGGGAGACCCAGTACTTC.

The chain combines TRBV5-1 with TRBJ2-6, with D possibly matching TRBD1 (6 bases). The germline gives CDR1 SGHRS, CDR2 YFSETQ. CDR3 length: 16 amino acids. V dropped 4 bases and J dropped 0 bases, with 11 bases sitting between them. The CDR3 protein is CASSVTGDSGANVLTF. DNA for the CDR3: TGCGCCAGCAGCGTGACAGGTGACTCTGGGGCCAACGTCCTGACTTTC.

The V and J genes are TRBV6-5 and TRBJ1-2; TRBD1 is a possible D gene (6 bases). Trimming stripped 0 bases from V and 6 bases from J, with 8 bases between. This CDR3 comprises 13 residues. Germline CDR1 and CDR2: MNHEY and SVGAGI. The CDR3 DNA reads TGTGCCAGCAGTTACTCGACAGGACATGGCTACACCTTC. Protein product: CASSYSTGHGYTF.

This chain uses TRBV2 with TRBJ2-2; 9 bases match TRBD2. Germline lookup yields CDR1 SNHLY and CDR2 FYNNEI. CDR3 length: 15 residues. V dropped 10 bases and J dropped 5; count of bases not matched to a gene: 11. CDR3 sequence: CATEATSGHTGELFF. The CDR3 DNA sequence: TGTGCCACCGAAGCGACTAGCGGTCATACCGGGGAGCTGTTTTTT.

V usage is TRBV9 and J usage is TRBJ1-5, with D possibly being TRBD1 (5 bases). The CDR3 sequence is 15 residues long. CDR1 is SGDLS, CDR2 YYNGEE, per germline. V was cut by 3 bases and J by 5 bases, with 15 bases left in between. CDR3 bases: TGTGCCAGCAGCGCCCAGGATGGGGCGCATCAGCCCCAGCATTTT. The encoded protein is CASSAQDGAHQPQHF.